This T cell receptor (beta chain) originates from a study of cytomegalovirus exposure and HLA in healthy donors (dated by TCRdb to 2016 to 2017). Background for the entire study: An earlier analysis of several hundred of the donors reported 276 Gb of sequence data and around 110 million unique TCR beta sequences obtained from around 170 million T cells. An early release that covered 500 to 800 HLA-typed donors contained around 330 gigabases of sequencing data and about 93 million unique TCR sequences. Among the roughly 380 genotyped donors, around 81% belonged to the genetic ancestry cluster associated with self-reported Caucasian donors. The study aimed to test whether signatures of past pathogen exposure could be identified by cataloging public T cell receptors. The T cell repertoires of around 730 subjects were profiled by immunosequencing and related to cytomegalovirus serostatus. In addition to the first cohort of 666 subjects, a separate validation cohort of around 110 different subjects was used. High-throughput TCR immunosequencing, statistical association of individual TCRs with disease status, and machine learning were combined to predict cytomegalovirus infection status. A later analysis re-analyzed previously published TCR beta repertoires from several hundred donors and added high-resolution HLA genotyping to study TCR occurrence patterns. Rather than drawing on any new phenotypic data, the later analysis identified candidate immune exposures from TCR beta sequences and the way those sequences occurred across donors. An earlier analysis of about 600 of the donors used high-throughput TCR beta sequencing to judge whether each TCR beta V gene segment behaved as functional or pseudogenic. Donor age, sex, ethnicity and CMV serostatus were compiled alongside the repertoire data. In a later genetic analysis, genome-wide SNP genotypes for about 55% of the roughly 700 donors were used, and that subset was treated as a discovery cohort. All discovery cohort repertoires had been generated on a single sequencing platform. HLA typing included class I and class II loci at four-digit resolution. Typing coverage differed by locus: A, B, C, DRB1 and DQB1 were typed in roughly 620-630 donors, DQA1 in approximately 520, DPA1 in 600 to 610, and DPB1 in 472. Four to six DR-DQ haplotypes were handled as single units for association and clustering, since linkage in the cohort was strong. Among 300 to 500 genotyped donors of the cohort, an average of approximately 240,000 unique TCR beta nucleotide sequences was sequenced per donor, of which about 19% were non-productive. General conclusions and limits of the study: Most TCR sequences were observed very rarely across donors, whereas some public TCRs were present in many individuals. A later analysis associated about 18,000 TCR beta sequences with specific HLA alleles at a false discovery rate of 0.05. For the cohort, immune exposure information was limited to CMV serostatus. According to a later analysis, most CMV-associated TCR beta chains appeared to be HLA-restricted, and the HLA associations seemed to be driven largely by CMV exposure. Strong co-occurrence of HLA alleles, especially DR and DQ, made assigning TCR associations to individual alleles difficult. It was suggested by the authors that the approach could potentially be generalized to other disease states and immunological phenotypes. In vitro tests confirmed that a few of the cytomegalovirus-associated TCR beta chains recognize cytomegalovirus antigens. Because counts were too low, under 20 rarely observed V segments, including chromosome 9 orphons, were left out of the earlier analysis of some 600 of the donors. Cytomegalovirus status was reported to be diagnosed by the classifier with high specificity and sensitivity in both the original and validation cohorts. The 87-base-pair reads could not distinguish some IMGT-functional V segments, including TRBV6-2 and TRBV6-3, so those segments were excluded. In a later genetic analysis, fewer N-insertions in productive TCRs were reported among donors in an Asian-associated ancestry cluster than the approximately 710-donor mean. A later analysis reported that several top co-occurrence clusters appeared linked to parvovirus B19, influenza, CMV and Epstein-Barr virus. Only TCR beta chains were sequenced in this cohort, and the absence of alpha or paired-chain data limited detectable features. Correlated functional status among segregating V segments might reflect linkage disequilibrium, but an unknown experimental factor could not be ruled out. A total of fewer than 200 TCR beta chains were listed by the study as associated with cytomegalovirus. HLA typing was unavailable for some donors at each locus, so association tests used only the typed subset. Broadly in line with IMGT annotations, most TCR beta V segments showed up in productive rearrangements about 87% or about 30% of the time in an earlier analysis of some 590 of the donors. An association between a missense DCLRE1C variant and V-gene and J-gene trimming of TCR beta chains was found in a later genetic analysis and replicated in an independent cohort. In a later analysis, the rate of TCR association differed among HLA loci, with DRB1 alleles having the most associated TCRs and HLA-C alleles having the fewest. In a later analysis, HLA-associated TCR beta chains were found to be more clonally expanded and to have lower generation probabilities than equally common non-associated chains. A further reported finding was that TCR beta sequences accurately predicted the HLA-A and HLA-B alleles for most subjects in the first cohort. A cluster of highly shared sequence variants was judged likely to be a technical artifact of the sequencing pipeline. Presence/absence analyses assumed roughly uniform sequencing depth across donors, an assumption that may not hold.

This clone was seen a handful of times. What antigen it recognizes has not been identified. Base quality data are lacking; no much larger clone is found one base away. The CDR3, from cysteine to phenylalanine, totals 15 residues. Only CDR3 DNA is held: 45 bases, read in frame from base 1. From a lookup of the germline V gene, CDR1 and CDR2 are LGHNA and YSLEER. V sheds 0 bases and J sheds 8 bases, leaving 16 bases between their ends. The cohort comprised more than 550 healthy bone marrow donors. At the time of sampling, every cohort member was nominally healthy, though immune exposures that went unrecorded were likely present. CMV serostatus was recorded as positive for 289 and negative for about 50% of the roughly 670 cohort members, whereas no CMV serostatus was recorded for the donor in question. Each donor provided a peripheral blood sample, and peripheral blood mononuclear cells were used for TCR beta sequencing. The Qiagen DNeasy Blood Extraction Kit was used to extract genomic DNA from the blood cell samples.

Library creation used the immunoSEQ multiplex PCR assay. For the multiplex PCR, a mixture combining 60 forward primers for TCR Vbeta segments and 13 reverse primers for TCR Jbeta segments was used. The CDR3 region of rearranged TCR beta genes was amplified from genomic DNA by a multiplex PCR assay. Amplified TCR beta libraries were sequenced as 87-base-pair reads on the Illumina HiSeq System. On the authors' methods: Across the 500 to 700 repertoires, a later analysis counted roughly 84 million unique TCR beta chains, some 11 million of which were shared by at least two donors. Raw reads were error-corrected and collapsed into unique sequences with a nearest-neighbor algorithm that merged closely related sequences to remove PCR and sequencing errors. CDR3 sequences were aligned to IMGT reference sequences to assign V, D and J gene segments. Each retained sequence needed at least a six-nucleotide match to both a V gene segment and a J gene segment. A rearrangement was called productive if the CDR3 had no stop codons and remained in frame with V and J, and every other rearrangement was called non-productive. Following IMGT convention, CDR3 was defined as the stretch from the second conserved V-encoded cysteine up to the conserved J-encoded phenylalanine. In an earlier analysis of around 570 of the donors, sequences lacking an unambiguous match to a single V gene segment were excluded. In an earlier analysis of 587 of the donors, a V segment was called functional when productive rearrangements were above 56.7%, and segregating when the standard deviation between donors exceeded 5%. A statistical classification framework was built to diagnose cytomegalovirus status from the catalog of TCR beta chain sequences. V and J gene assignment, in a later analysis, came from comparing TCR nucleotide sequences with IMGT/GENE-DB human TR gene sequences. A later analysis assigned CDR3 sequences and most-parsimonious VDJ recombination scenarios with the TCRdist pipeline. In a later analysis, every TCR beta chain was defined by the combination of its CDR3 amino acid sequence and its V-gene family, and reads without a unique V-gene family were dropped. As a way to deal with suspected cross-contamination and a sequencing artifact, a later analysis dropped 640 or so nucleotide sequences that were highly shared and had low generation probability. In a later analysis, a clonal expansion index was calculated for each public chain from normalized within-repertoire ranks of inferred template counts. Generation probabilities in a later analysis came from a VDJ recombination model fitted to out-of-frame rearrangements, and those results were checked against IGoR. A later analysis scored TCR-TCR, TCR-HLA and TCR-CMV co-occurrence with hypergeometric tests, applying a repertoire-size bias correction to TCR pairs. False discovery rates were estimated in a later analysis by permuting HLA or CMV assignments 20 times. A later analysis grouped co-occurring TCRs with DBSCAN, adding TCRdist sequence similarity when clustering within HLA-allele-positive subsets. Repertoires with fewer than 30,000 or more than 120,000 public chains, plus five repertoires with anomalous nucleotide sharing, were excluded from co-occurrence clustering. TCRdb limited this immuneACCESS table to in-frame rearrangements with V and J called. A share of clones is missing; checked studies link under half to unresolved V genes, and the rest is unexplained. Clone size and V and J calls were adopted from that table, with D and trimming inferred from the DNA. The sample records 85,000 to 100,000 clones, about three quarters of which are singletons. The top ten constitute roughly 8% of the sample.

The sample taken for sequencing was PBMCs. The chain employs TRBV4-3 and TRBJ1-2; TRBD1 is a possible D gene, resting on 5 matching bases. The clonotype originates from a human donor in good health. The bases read TGCGCCAGCAGCCAAGAATTCAGGGAGGTGAACGGCTACACCTTC. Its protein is CASSQEFREVNGYTF.